A selection of T cell receptor beta chains follows, all from one sample in a study of blood T cell repertoires in COVID-19. The protocol was immunoSEQ multiplex PCR, while the TCRdb copy is restricted to in-frame clones and leaves out a portion. There are 120,000 or so clones in the sample; more than 90% occur only once, and around 3.8% lies in the top ten. The sample was peripheral blood. The receptors come from a man in his forties or fifties with active COVID-19. CDR3s include the opening cysteine and the closing phenylalanine or tryptophan. The order of the fields is J gene, clone size, D gene, V gene, CDR3 protein, CDR3 DNA. The D gene is left open where the match is weak. A row's size may be missing; if present it is once, few, many or a size class.

J: TRBJ1-2
size: -
D: TRBD1
V: TRBV3-1/TRBV3-2
CDR3: CASSEAGTGNYGYTF
DNA: TGTGCCAGCAGCGAAGCCGGGACAGGAAACTATGGCTACACCTTC

J: TRBJ2-6
size: once
D: -
V: TRBV11-3
CDR3: CASSSLVRSSGANVLTF
DNA: TGTGCCAGCAGCTCTTTAGTTCGGTCCTCTGGGGCCAACGTCCTGACTTTC

J: TRBJ1-1
size: once
D: TRBD1
V: TRBV7-8
CDR3: CASSSDRVRNTEAFF
DNA: TGTGCCAGCAGCTCTGACAGGGTAAGGAACACTGAAGCTTTCTTT

J: TRBJ1-2
size: few
D: -
V: TRBV6-5
CDR3: CASTEGYGYTF
DNA: TGTGCCAGCACGGAGGGGTATGGCTACACCTTC

J: TRBJ2-1
size: -
D: TRBD2
V: TRBV7-2
CDR3: CASSSSGGATYNEQFF
DNA: TGTGCCAGCAGCTCAAGCGGGGGGGCCACATACAATGAGCAGTTCTTC

J: TRBJ2-5
size: -
D: TRBD2
V: TRBV9
CDR3: CASSVGSSGGKETQYF
DNA: TGTGCCAGCAGCGTAGGGTCTAGCGGGGGAAAAGAGACCCAGTACTTC

J: TRBJ2-7
size: -
D: TRBD1
V: TRBV5-5
CDR3: CASSRGTAVYEQYF
DNA: TGTGCCAGCAGCCGAGGGACAGCAGTCTACGAGCAGTACTTC

J: TRBJ1-3
size: -
D: -
V: TRBV18
CDR3: CASSSEGAGNTIYF
DNA: TGTGCCAGCTCATCCGAGGGGGCTGGAAACACCATATATTTT

J: TRBJ2-4
size: -
D: -
V: TRBV19
CDR3: CASFSPLGLAKNIQYF
DNA: TGTGCCAGCTTCTCACCCCTCGGACTAGCCAAAAACATTCAGTACTTC

J: TRBJ2-5
size: -
D: -
V: TRBV27
CDR3: CATAASGLYQETQYF
DNA: TGTGCCACCGCCGCCTCGGGACTTTACCAAGAGACCCAGTACTTC

J: TRBJ2-5
size: -
D: -
V: TRBV5-8
CDR3: CASSLDGQQETQYF
DNA: TGTGCCAGCAGCTTGGACGGACAGCAAGAGACCCAGTACTTC

J: TRBJ1-3
size: -
D: -
V: TRBV27
CDR3: CASRSSGGNTIYF
DNA: TGTGCCAGCAGATCCTCCGGGGGAAACACCATATATTTT

J: TRBJ1-5
size: once
D: -
V: TRBV5-8
CDR3: CASSLDRTQPQHF
DNA: TGTGCCAGCAGCTTGGACAGGACGCAGCCCCAGCATTTT

J: TRBJ2-1
size: -
D: -
V: TRBV11-2
CDR3: CASSLDRGKYNEQFF
DNA: TGTGCCAGCAGCTTAGATCGGGGGAAATACAATGAGCAGTTCTTC

J: TRBJ1-1
size: -
D: -
V: TRBV3-1/TRBV3-2
CDR3: CASSQLSGNTEAFF
DNA: TGTGCCAGCAGCCAATTATCCGGGAACACTGAAGCTTTCTTT

J: TRBJ2-1
size: -
D: TRBD1
V: TRBV4-1
CDR3: CASSQEGTGGLNNEQFF
DNA: TGCGCCAGCAGCCAAGAAGGGACAGGAGGCCTAAACAATGAGCAGTTCTTC

J: TRBJ1-6
size: -
D: -
V: TRBV19
CDR3: CASSDSSYNSPLHF
DNA: TGTGCCAGTAGTGACAGCTCCTATAATTCACCCCTCCACTTT

J: TRBJ1-3
size: once
D: TRBD1
V: TRBV6-5
CDR3: CASREGTASGNTIYF
DNA: TGTGCCAGCAGGGAGGGGACAGCCTCTGGAAACACCATATATTTT

J: TRBJ1-3
size: few
D: -
V: TRBV5-5
CDR3: CASSLDGQGRNTIYF
DNA: TGTGCCAGCAGCTTGGACGGGCAGGGGAGAAACACCATATATTTT